There are a few counts of the clone carrying this T cell receptor (beta chain). Its antigen is currently unknown. This sample is drawn from a study of CD8 T cells in ankylosing spondylitis. Study results and limitations: Disease-linked clones bore a CD8+ phenotype, appearing relatively rarely in peripheral blood.

TCRdb ran MiXCR on the 5' RACE reads and lists one entry per CDR3 protein. The top ten hold about 8.3% of the sample, which has about 160,000 distinct CDR3 sequences, about a sixth seen once. The V gene end was trimmed by 5 bases and the J gene end by 6 bases; junction bases not matched to a gene: 2. Germline lookup yields CDR1 SQVTM and CDR2 ANQGSEA. There are 12 residues in the CDR3. The receptor's source is a male donor with ankylosing spondylitis or in good health (not recorded which). Input material: blood, either unsorted or a sorted T cell fraction (not recorded which). The chain couples TRBV29-1 to TRBJ2-7; TRBD1 aligns across 12 bases. For the CDR3, the DNA is TGCAGCGTTCGGGACAGGGGGCGCGAGCAGTACTTC. Protein: CSVRDRGREQYF.